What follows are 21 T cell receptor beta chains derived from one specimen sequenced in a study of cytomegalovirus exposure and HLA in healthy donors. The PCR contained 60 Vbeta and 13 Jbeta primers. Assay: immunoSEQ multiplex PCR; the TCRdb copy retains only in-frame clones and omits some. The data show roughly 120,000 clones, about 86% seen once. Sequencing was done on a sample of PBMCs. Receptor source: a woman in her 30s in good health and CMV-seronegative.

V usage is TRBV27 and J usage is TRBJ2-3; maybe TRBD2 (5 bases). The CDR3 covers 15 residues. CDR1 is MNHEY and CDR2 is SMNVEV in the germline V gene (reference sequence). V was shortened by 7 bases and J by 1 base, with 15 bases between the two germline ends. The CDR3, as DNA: TGTGCCAGCAACCCCGCGGGCTCCCGCACAGATACGCAGTATTTT. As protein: CASNPAGSRTDTQYF.

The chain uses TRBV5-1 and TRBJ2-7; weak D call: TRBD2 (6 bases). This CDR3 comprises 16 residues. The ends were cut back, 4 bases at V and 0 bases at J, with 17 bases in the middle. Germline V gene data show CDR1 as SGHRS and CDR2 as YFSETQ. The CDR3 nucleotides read TGCGCCAGCAGCCAAAATCCGGGACTCCGCTCCTACGAGCAGTACTTC. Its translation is CASSQNPGLRSYEQYF.

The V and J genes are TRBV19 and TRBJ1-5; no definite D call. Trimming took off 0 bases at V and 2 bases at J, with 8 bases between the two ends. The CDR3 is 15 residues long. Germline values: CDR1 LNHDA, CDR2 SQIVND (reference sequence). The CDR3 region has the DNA TGTGCCAGTAGTATAGAAGCGTTCGGCAATCAGCCCCAGCATTTT. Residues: CASSIEAFGNQPQHF.

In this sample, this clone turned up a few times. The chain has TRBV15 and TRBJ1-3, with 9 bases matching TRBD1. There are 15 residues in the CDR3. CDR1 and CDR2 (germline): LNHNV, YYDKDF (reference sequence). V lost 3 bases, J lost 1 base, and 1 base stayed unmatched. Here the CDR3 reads CATSRGQGSGNTIYF. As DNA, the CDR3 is TGTGCCACCAGCAGGGGACAGGGATCTGGAAACACCATATATTTT.

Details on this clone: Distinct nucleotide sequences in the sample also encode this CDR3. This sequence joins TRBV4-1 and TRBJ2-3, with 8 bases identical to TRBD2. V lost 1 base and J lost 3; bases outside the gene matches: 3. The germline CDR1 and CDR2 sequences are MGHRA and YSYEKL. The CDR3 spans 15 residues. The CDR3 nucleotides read TGCGCCAGCAGCCAAGTGTTAGCGGGAACAGATACGCAGTATTTT. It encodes CASSQVLAGTDTQYF.

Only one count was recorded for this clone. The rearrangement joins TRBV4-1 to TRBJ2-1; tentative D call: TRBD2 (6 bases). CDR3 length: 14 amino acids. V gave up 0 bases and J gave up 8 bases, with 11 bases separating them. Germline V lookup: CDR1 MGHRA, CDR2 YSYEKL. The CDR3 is CASSQDSGDYEQFF. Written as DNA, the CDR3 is TGCGCCAGCAGCCAAGATTCGGGGGACTATGAGCAGTTCTTC.

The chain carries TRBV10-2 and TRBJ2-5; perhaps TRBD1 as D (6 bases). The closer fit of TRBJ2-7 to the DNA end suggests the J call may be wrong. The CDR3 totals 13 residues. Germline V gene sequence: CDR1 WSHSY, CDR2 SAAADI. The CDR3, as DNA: TGCGCCACCGTACAGGGCATCTCCTACGAGCAGTACTTC. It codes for CATVQGISYEQYF.

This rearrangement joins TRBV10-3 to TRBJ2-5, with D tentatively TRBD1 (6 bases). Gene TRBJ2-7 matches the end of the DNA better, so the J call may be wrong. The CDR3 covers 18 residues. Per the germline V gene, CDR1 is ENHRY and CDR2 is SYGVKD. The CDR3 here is CAISAHRVSGNEGYEQYF. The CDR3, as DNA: TGTGCCATCAGTGCCCACAGGGTTTCAGGCAACGAGGGGTACGAGCAGTACTTC.

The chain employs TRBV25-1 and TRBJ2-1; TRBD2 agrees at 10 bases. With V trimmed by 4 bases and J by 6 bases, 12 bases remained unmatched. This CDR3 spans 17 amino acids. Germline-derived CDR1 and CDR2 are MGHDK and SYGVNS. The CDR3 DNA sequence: TGTGCCAGCAGTGGGTCGCGAGCGGGAGGGCCTCGCAATGAGCAGTTCTTC. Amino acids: CASSGSRAGGPRNEQFF.

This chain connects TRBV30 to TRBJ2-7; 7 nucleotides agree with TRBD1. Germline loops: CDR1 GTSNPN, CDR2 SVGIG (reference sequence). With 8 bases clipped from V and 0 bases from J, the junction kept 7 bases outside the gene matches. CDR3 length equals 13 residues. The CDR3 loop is CAGDRESSYEQYF. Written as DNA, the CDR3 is TGTGCCGGAGACAGGGAGAGCTCCTACGAGCAGTACTTC.

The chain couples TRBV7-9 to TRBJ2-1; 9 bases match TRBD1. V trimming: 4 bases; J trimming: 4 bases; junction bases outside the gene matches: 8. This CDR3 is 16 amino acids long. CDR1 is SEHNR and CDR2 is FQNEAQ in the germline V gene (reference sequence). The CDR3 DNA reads TGTGCCAGCAGCTCGAACAGGGGGCAAAGTTACAATGAGCAGTTCTTC. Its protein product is CASSSNRGQSYNEQFF.

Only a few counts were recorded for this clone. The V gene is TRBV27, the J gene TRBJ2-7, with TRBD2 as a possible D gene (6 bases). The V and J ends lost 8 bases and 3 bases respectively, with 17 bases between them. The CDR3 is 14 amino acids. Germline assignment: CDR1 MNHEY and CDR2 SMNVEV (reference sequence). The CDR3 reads CASRPTSSSYEQYF. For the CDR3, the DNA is TGTGCCAGCCGACCCACTAGCAGCAGCTACGAGCAGTACTTC.

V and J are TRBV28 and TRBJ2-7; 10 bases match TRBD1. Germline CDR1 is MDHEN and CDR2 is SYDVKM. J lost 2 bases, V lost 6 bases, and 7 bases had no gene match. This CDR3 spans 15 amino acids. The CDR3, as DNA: TGTGCCAGCAGACACCCGGGACAGGGGACCTACGAGCAGTACTTC. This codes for CASRHPGQGTYEQYF.

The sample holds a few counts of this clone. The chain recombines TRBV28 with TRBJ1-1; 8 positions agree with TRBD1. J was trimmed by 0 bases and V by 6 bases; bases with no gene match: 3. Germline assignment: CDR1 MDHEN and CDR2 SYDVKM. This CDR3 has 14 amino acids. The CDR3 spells CASSDRGMNTEAFF. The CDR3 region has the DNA TGTGCCAGCAGCGACAGGGGCATGAACACTGAAGCTTTCTTT.

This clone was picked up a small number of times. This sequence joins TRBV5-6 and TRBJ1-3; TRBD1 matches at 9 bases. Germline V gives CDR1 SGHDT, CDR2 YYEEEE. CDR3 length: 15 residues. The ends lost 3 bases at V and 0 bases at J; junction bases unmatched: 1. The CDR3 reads CASSSTGGSGNTIYF. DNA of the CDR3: TGTGCCAGCAGCTCGACAGGGGGCTCTGGAAACACCATATATTTT.

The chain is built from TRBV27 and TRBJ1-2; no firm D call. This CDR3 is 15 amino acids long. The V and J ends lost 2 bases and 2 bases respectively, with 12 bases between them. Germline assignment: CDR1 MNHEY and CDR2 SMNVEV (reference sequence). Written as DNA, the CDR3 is TGTGCCAGCAGTTTACGGTGGACGGGGAACTATGGCTACACCTTC. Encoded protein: CASSLRWTGNYGYTF.

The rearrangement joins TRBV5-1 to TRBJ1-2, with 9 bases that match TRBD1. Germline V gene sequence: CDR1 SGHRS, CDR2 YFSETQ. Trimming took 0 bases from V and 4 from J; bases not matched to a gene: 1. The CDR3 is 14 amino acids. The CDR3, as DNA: TGCGCCAGCAGCTTGGTGGGACAGGGCTATGGCTACACCTTC. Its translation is CASSLVGQGYGYTF.

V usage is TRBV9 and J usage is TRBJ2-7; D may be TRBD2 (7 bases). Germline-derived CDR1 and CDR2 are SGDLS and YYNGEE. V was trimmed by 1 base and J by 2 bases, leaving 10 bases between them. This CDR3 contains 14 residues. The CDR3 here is CASSVRGGAYEQYF. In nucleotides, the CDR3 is TGTGCCAGCAGCGTAAGGGGGGGGGCCTACGAGCAGTACTTC.

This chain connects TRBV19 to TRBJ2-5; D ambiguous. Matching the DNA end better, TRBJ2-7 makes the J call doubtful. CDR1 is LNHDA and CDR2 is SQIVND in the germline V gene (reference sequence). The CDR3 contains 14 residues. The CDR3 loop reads CASSPRATGNEQYF. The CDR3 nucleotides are TGTGCCAGTAGCCCTCGCGCCACCGGTAACGAGCAGTACTTC.

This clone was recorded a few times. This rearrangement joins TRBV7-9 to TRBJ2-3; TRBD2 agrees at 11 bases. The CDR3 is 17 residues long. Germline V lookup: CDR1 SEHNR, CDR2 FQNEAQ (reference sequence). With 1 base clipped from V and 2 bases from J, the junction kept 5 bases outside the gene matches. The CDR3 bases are TGTGCCAGCAGCTTAGACTTAGCGGGAGGGTTCACAGATACGCAGTATTTT. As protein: CASSLDLAGGFTDTQYF.

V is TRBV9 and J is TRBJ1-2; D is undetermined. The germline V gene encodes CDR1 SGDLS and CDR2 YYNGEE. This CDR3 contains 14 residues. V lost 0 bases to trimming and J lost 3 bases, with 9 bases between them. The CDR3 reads CASSVAVQDYGYTF. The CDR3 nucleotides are TGTGCCAGCAGCGTAGCGGTTCAGGACTATGGCTACACCTTC.